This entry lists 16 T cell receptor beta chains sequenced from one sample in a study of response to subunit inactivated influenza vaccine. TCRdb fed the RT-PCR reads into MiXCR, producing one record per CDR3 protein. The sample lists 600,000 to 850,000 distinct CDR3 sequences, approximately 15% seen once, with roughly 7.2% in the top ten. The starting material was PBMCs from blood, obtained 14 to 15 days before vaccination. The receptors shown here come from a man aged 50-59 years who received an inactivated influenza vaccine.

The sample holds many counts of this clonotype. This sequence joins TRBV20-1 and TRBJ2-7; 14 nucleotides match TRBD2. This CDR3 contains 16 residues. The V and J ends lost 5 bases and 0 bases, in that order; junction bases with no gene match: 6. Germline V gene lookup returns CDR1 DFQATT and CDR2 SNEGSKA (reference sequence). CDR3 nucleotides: TGCAGTGCTGCCCCTGGGACTAGCGGGGGCTCCTACGAGCAGTACTTC. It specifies CSAAPGTSGGSYEQYF.

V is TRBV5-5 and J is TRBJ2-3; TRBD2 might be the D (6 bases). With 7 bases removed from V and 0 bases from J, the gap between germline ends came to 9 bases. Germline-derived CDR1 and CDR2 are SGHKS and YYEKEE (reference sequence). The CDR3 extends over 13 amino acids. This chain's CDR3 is CASQRASTDTQYF. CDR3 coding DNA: TGTGCCAGCCAGCGGGCTAGCACAGATACGCAGTATTTT.

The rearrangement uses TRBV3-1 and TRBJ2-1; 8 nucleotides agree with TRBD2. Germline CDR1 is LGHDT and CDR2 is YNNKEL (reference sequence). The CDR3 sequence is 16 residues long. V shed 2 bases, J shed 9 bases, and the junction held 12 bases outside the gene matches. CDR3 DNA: TGTGCCAGCAGCCAATCTCTAGCGGGTCCCTGGAGTGAGCAGTTCTTC. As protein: CASSQSLAGPWSEQFF.

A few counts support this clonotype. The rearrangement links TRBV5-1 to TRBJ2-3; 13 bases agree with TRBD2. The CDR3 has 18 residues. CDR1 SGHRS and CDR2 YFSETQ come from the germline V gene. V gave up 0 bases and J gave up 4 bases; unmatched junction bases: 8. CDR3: CASSLVAGLAGRADTQYF. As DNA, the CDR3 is TGCGCCAGCAGCTTGGTGGCGGGACTAGCGGGACGGGCAGATACGCAGTATTTT.

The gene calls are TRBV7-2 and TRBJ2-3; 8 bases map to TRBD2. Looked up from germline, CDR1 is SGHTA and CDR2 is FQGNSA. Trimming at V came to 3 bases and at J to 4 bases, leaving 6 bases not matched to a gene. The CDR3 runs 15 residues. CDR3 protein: CASSFGGGPPDTQYF. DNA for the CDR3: TGTGCCAGCAGCTTCGGGGGGGGGCCCCCAGATACGCAGTATTTT.

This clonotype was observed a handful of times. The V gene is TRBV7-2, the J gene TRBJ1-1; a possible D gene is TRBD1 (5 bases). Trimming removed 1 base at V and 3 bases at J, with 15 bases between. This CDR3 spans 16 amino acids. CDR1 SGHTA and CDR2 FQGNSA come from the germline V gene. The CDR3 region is CASSLGLWGGDTEAFF. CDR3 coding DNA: TGTGCCAGCAGCTTAGGTTTATGGGGGGGTGACACTGAAGCTTTCTTT. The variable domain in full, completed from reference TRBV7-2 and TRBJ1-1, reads GAGVSQSPSNKVTEKGKDVELRCDPISGHTALYWYRQSLGQGLEFLIYFQGNSAPDKSGLPSDRFSAERTGGSVSTLTIQRTQQEDSAVYLCASSLGLWGGDTEAFFGQGTRLTVV.

The CDR3 region is CASSSMGGLAGARNEQFF. The CDR3 DNA sequence: TGTGCCAGCAGCTCCATGGGGGGACTAGCGGGGGCAAGGAATGAGCAGTTCTTC. The chain joins TRBV7-8 to TRBJ2-1; 14 bases map to TRBD2. This CDR3 spans 18 amino acids. Germline values: CDR1 SGHVS, CDR2 FQNEAQ. With 4 bases clipped from V and 7 bases from J, the junction kept 12 bases outside the gene matches.

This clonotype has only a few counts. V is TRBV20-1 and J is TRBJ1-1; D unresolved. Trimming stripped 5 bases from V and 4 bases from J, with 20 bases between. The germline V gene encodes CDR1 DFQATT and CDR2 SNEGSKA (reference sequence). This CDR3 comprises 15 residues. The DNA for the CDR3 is TGCAGTGCTTCCCCGGCGCCTATAAGGAGCACTGAAGCTTTCTTT. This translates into CSASPAPIRSTEAFF.

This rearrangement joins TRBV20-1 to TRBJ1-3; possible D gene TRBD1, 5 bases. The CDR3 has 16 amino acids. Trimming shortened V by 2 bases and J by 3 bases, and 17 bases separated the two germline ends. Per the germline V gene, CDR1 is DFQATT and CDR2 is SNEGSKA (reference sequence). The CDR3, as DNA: TGCAGTGCTAGACTCCTCGGGGCTCAAGGTGGAAACACCATATATTTT. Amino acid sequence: CSARLLGAQGGNTIYF.

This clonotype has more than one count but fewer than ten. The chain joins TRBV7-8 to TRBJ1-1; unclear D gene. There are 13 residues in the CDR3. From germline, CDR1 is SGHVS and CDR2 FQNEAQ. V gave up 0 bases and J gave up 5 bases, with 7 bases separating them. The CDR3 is CASSLARYTEAFF. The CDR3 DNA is TGTGCCAGCAGCTTAGCAAGATATACTGAAGCTTTCTTT.

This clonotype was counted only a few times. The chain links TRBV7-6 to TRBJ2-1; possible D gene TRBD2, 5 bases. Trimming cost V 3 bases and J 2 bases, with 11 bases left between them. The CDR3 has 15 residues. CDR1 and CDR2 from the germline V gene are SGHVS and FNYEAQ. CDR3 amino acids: CASSFDPGTYNEQFF. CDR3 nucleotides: TGTGCCAGCAGCTTTGACCCGGGGACCTACAATGAGCAGTTCTTC.

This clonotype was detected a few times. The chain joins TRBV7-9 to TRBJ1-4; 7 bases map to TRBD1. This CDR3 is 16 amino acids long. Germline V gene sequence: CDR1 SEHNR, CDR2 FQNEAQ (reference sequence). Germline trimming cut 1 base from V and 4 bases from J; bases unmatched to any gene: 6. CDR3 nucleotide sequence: TGTGCCAGCAGCTTAGAAGTGACAGGGCTTAATGAAAAACTGTTTTTT. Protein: CASSLEVTGLNEKLFF.

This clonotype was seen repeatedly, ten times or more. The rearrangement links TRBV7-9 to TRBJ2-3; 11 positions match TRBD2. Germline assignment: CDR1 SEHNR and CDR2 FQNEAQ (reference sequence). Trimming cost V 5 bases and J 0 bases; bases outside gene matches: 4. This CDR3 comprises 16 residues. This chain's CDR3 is CASSGPSGRSTDTQYF. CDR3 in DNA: TGTGCCAGCAGCGGTCCTAGCGGGAGGAGCACAGATACGCAGTATTTT.

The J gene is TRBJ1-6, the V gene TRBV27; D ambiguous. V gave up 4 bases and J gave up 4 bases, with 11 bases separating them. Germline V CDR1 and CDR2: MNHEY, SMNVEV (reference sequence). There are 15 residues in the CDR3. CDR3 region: CASSSDPGYNSPLHF. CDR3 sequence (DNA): TGTGCCAGCAGTTCGGACCCGGGGTATAATTCACCCCTCCACTTT.

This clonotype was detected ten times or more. The DNA for the CDR3 is TGTGCCACCAGCAGAGGTCTAGCGACTGCTAATTCACCCCTCCACTTT. Translated, it gives CATSRGLATANSPLHF. This chain joins TRBV15 and TRBJ1-6; the D is unclear. Germline CDR1 LNHNV, CDR2 YYDKDF (reference sequence). The CDR3 has 16 amino acids. Trimming removed 1 base at V and 6 bases at J, with 13 bases between.

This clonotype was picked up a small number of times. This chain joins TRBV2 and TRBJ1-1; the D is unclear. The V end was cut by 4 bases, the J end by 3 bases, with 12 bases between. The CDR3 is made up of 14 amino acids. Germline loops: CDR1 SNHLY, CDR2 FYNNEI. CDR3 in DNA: TGTGCCAGCAGTGCAAAAGGGTCGGACACTGAAGCTTTCTTT. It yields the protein CASSAKGSDTEAFF.